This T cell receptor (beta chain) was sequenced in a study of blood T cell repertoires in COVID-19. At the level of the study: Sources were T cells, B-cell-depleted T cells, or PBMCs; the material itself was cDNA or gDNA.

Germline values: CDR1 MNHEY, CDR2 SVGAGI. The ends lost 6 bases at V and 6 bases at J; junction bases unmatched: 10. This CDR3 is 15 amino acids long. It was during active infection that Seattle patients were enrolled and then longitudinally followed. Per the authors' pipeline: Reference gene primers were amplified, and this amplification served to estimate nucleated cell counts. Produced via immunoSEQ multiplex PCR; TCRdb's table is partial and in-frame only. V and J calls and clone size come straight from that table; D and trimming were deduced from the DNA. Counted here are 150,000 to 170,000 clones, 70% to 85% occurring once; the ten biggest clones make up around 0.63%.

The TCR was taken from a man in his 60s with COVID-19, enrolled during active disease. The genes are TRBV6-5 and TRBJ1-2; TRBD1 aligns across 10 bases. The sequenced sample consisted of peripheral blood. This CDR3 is CASSHPGTGENGYTF. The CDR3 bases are TGTGCCAGCAGCCACCCCGGGACAGGGGAGAATGGCTACACCTTC.